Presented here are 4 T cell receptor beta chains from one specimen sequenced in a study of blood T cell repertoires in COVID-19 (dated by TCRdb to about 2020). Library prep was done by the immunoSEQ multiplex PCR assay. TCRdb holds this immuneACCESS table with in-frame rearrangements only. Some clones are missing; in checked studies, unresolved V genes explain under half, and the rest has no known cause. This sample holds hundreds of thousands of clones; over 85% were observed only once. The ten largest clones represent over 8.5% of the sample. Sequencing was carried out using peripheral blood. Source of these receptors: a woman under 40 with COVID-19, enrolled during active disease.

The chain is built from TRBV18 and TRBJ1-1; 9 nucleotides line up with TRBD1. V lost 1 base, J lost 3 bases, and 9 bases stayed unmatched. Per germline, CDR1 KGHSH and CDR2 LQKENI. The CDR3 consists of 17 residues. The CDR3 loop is CASSPRDRAIFDTEAFF. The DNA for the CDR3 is TGTGCCAGCTCACCACGGGACAGGGCGATTTTTGACACTGAAGCTTTCTTT.

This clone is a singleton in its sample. The CDR3 spells CASFGGLFGYTF. CDR3 nucleotides: TGTGCCAGCTTCGGGGGGCTCTTTGGCTACACCTTC. The chain links TRBV19 to TRBJ1-2; tentatively, D is TRBD1 (6 bases). Germline lookup yields CDR1 LNHDA and CDR2 SQIVND (reference sequence). V was shortened by 9 bases and J by 7 bases, with 15 bases between the two germline ends. The CDR3 contains 12 residues.

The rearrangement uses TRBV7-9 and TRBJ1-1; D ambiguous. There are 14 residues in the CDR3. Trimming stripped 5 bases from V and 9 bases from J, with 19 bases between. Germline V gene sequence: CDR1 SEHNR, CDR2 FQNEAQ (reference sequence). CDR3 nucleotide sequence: TGTGCCAGCAGCCGCATGGCATCGGGGTTACAAGCTTTCTTT. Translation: CASSRMASGLQAFF.

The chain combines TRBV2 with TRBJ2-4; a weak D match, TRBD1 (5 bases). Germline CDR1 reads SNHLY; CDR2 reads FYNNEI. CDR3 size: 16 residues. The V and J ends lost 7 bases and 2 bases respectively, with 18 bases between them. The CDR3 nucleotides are TGTGCCAGCACTCAGGGATTTATTCTAACCAAAAACATTCAGTACTTC. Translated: CASTQGFILTKNIQYF.